Listed below are T cell receptor beta chains from one sample, sequenced in a study of T cell responses to AZD1222 COVID-19 vaccine. Data came from immunoSEQ multiplex PCR; TCRdb stores just in-frame clones and leaves some out. The profile covers roughly 130,000 clones, with 90% to 95% appearing a single time and approximately 3% taken by the ten largest. Source: peripheral blood, taken on day 0 of AZD1222 vaccination. These receptors all stem from an adult in good health. Each CDR3 is given with its conserved first and last residue. A D gene is named only where the DNA matches it firmly. The listing skips clone size in some rows; elsewhere it reads once, few, many or a size class.

abundance	d_gene	j_gene	v_gene	CDR3aa	CDR3nt
NA	TRBD1	TRBJ1-4	TRBV18	CASSRDRIEKLFF	TGTGCCAGCTCACGGGACAGAATAGAAAAACTGTTTTTT
NA	NA	TRBJ2-1	TRBV5-1	CASSYPWAASNEQFF	TGCGCCAGCAGCTACCCTTGGGCAGCCTCCAATGAGCAGTTCTTC
few	TRBD2	TRBJ2-7	TRBV3-1/TRBV3-2	CASSRVLAGPSYEQYF	TGTGCCAGCAGCCGGGTTCTAGCGGGGCCCTCCTACGAGCAGTACTTC
NA	NA	TRBJ2-6	TRBV4-1	CASSRLELVSGANVLTF	TGCGCCAGCAGCCGGCTTGAGCTAGTATCAGGGGCCAACGTCCTGACTTTC
NA	NA	TRBJ1-1	TRBV7-8	CASSLVGDTEAFF	TGTGCCAGCAGCTTAGTGGGGGACACTGAAGCTTTCTTT
NA	NA	TRBJ2-2	TRBV6-2/TRBV6-3	CASSYSTDTGELFF	TGTGCCAGCAGTTACTCCACAGACACCGGGGAGCTGTTTTTT
NA	TRBD2	TRBJ2-2	TRBV3-1/TRBV3-2	CASSLAGAELFF	TGTGCCAGCAGCCTGGCGGGAGCCGAGCTGTTTTTT
NA	TRBD1	TRBJ1-2	TRBV7-9	CASSSPTGGIDGYTF	TGTGCCAGCAGCTCTCCGACAGGGGGCATAGACGGCTACACCTTC
NA	NA	TRBJ2-1	TRBV3-1/TRBV3-2	CASSQDRTYNEQFF	TGTGCCAGCAGCCAAGATAGAACATACAATGAGCAGTTCTTC
NA	NA	TRBJ2-1	TRBV9	CASSVDFGDNEQFF	TGTGCCAGCAGCGTAGATTTTGGGGACAATGAGCAGTTCTTC
NA	NA	TRBJ1-2	TRBV27	CASSSRVYYGYTF	TGTGCCAGCAGTTCCAGGGTATACTATGGCTACACCTTC
NA	NA	TRBJ2-5	TRBV29-1	CSVEDLRDLVYQETQYF	TGCAGCGTTGAAGATTTAAGGGATCTGGTGTACCAAGAGACCCAGTACTTC
NA	NA	TRBJ1-1	TRBV6-5	CASSYQTNANTEAFF	TGTGCCAGCAGTTACCAGACAAATGCGAACACTGAAGCTTTCTTT
NA	TRBD1	TRBJ2-7	TRBV5-5	CASSLEGQGAGYEQYF	TGTGCCAGCAGCTTGGAGGGACAGGGGGCAGGCTACGAGCAGTACTTC
NA	NA	TRBJ1-6	TRBV7-8	CASSSAWGGPTSSYNSPLHF	TGTGCCAGCAGCTCCGCCTGGGGCGGTCCGACGAGCTCCTATAATTCACCCCTCCACTTT
NA	NA	TRBJ2-1	TRBV7-2	CASNNGGRLYNEQFF	TGTGCCAGCAACAACGGCGGACGCCTCTACAATGAGCAGTTCTTC
NA	NA	TRBJ1-3	TRBV18	CASSPGSSGNTIYF	TGTGCCAGCTCCCCAGGGAGCTCTGGAAACACCATATATTTT
NA	TRBD1	TRBJ1-2	TRBV15	CATSRGGGTGYGYTF	TGTGCCACCAGCAGAGGGGGGGGGACAGGCTATGGCTACACCTTC
once	NA	TRBJ2-5	TRBV27	CASSLAIGTGETQYF	TGTGCCAGCAGTTTGGCGATAGGGACCGGAGAGACCCAGTACTTC
NA	NA	TRBJ2-7	TRBV28	CASWGLGDYEQYF	TGTGCCAGCTGGGGCTTGGGGGATTACGAGCAGTACTTC
NA	NA	TRBJ2-3	TRBV19	CDKTGSTDTQYF	TGTGACAAGACAGGTTCCACAGATACGCAGTATTTT
NA	NA	TRBJ1-3	TRBV15	CATSRDQGLSRNTIYF	TGTGCCACCAGCAGAGATCAGGGACTATCAAGAAACACCATATATTTT
NA	NA	TRBJ1-1	TRBV10-3	CAISVNLVTGLNTEAFF	TGTGCCATCAGTGTGAATCTTGTAACAGGGTTGAACACTGAAGCTTTCTTT
NA	NA	TRBJ1-6	TRBV18	CASSPDQETKPLHF	TGTGCCAGCTCACCGGACCAAGAAACCAAACCCCTCCACTTT
NA	TRBD1	TRBJ1-1	TRBV27	CASSDRGVITEAFF	TGTGCCAGCAGTGACAGGGGGGTCATTACTGAAGCTTTCTTT
once	NA	TRBJ2-1	TRBV19	CASSTLEGRIGNEQFF	TGTGCCAGTAGTACTTTAGAGGGCCGGATCGGCAATGAGCAGTTCTTC
NA	TRBD1	TRBJ1-4	TRBV5-1	CASSGQAENEKLFF	TGCGCCAGCAGCGGACAGGCCGAGAATGAAAAACTGTTTTTT
NA	NA	TRBJ1-1	TRBV7-9	CASSPQGSRNTEAFF	TGTGCCAGCAGCCCACAGGGATCACGGAACACTGAAGCTTTCTTT
NA	TRBD1	TRBJ1-2	TRBV29-1	CSVHAPLRDRVGYGYTF	TGCAGCGTCCACGCACCCTTAAGGGACAGGGTGGGCTATGGCTACACCTTC
NA	NA	TRBJ1-2	TRBV6-2/TRBV6-3	CASSYHLNRRNYGYTF	TGTGCCAGCAGTTACCACCTTAACCGACGGAACTATGGCTACACCTTC
NA	TRBD2	TRBJ2-1	TRBV7-9	CASSRGTSGYNEQFF	TGTGCCAGCAGCCGAGGGACTAGCGGCTACAATGAGCAGTTCTTC
once	NA	TRBJ2-7	TRBV9	CASSEAGEGEQYF	TGTGCCAGCAGCGAAGCAGGGGAGGGCGAGCAGTACTTC
NA	NA	TRBJ2-2	TRBV6-5	CASSPITANTGELFF	TGTGCCAGCAGTCCGATTACTGCGAACACCGGGGAGCTGTTTTTT
NA	NA	TRBJ1-2	TRBV5-1	CASSYQTGNYGYTF	TGCGCCAGCAGCTATCAGACAGGAAACTATGGCTACACCTTC
NA	NA	TRBJ2-5	TRBV27	CASSPTGSKETQYF	TGTGCCAGCAGTCCCACAGGGTCCAAAGAGACCCAGTACTTC
once	NA	TRBJ1-6	TRBV4-3	CASSQEMERNSPLHF	TGCGCCAGCAGCCAAGAAATGGAACGGAATTCACCCCTCCACTTT
few	NA	TRBJ1-2	TRBV10-2	CASSESLGHGYTF	TGCGCCAGCAGTGAGTCTTTGGGTCATGGCTACACCTTC
once	TRBD1	TRBJ1-5	TRBV2	CASSDPWTGLNQPQHF	TGTGCCAGCAGTGATCCCTGGACAGGTCTTAATCAGCCCCAGCATTTT
NA	NA	TRBJ1-3	TRBV18	CASSPPVGGLEVDTIYF	TGTGCCAGCTCACCACCCGTTGGCGGCCTGGAGGTGGACACCATATATTTT
few	NA	TRBJ2-7	TRBV20-1	CSARREYEQYF	TGCAGTGCTAGAAGAGAATACGAGCAGTACTTC
once	NA	TRBJ1-2	TRBV5-1	CASSFGDLGYGYTF	TGCGCCAGCAGCTTTGGGGACCTGGGTTATGGCTACACCTTC
NA	NA	TRBJ1-4	TRBV19	CASSRYRTVNEKLFF	TGTGCCAGTAGTAGGTACAGGACAGTTAATGAAAAACTGTTTTTT
NA	NA	TRBJ2-3	TRBV29-1	CSTDPREDTDTQYF	TGCAGCACTGACCCCAGGGAGGACACAGATACGCAGTATTTT
NA	TRBD2	TRBJ2-3	TRBV3-1/TRBV3-2	CASSQENAGTSGLSTDTQYF	TGTGCCAGCAGCCAAGAAAATGCCGGGACTAGCGGGCTTAGCACAGATACGCAGTATTTT
NA	NA	TRBJ1-2	TRBV27	CASSYRANYGYTF	TGTGCCAGCAGTTACAGGGCAAACTATGGCTACACCTTC
NA	NA	TRBJ1-6	TRBV6-4	CASSWTRNSPLHF	TGTGCCAGCAGTTGGACTCGTAATTCACCCCTCCACTTT
NA	NA	TRBJ2-3	TRBV6-4	CASSDSWGDTQYF	TGTGCCAGCAGTGACTCTTGGGGAGATACGCAGTATTTT
medium-sized	NA	TRBJ1-3	TRBV6-6	CASSQREAGNTIYF	TGTGCCAGCAGTCAACGGGAGGCTGGAAACACCATATATTTT
NA	NA	TRBJ1-2	TRBV12-3/TRBV12-4	CASSANRGYTF	TGTGCCAGCAGCGCCAATAGGGGCTACACCTTC
NA	NA	TRBJ2-4	TRBV9	CASSANRGKKNIQYF	TGTGCCAGCAGCGCCAACAGAGGGAAAAAAAACATTCAGTACTTC
NA	TRBD1	TRBJ2-7	TRBV14	CASSPGTGYEQYF	TGTGCCAGCAGCCCGGGGACAGGGTACGAGCAGTACTTC
NA	TRBD2	TRBJ2-3	TRBV29-1	CSVKTSGKADTQYF	TGCAGCGTCAAGACTAGCGGGAAAGCAGATACGCAGTATTTT
NA	NA	TRBJ1-2	TRBV5-6	CASSLGDLDYGYTF	TGTGCCAGCAGCTTGGGGGATTTAGACTATGGCTACACCTTC
NA	NA	TRBJ2-7	TRBV6-5	CASTSGRYEQYF	TGTGCCAGCACCTCGGGCAGATACGAGCAGTACTTC
NA	NA	TRBJ2-4	TRBV3-1/TRBV3-2	CASSQLSGSPKNIQYF	TGTGCCAGCAGCCAACTCTCGGGAAGTCCCAAAAACATTCAGTACTTC